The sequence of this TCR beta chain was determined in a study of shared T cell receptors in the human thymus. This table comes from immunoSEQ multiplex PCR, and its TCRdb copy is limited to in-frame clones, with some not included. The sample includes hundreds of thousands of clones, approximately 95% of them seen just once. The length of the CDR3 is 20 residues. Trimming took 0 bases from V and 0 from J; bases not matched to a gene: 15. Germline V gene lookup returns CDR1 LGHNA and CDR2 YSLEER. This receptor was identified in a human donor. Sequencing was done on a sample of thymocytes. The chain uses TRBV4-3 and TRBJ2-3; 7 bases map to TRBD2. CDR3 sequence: CASSQDDGGEGTRSTDTQYF. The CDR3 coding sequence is TGCGCCAGCAGCCAAGATGATGGTGGGGAGGGAACCAGAAGCACAGATACGCAGTATTTT.